Listed here are 3 T cell receptor beta chains from one sample, sequenced in a study of CD8+ T cells in alopecia areata. After isolation, RNA underwent reverse transcription to generate cDNA as the sequencing template. Using immunoSEQ multiplex PCR, the repertoire was profiled, and TCRdb retains in-frame clones only, with some absent. The sample lists 150,000 to 200,000 clones, roughly 60% occurring once. Specified treatment: oral pan-JAK inhibitor, 5-10 mg twice daily. The source material was CD4+ T cells sorted from blood, sampled at week 24, from a patient treated with tofacitinib. The receptors were sampled from a human donor with alopecia areata.

This clone is a singleton in its sample. V gene TRBV5-1 combines with J gene TRBJ2-2; D gene uncertain. CDR3 size: 14 residues. CDR1 is SGHRS and CDR2 is YFSETQ in the germline V gene. The germline V and J ends were trimmed by 2 bases and 6 bases, with 11 bases remaining between them. CDR3 DNA: TGCGCCAGCAGCTTAGGACGCCAATCCGGGGAGCTGTTTTTT. It specifies CASSLGRQSGELFF.

This clone was detected a few times. The chain carries TRBV30 and TRBJ2-2; D remains unclear. The CDR3 has 12 residues. Germline-derived CDR1 and CDR2 are GTSNPN and SVGIG (reference sequence). CDR3 sequence (DNA): TGTGGGTCACGAGCGAACACCGGGGAGCTGTTTTTT. The encoded protein is CGSRANTGELFF. Full variable domain (remainder filled in from reference TRBV30 and TRBJ2-2): SQTIHQWPATLVQPVGSPLSLECTVEGTSNPNLYWYRQAAGRGLQLLFYSVGIGQISSEVPQNLSASRPQDRQFILSSKKLLLSDSGFYLCGSRANTGELFFGEGSRLTVL.

The rearrangement joins TRBV5-1 to TRBJ2-6, with D possibly matching TRBD2 (7 bases). This CDR3 comprises 15 residues. V was shortened by 5 bases and J by 2 bases, with 11 bases between the two germline ends. Looked up from germline, CDR1 is SGHRS and CDR2 is YFSETQ. CDR3 coding DNA: TGCGCCAGCAGTCGGGGGGCTGCTGGGGCCAACGTCCTGACTTTC. This encodes CASSRGAAGANVLTF.